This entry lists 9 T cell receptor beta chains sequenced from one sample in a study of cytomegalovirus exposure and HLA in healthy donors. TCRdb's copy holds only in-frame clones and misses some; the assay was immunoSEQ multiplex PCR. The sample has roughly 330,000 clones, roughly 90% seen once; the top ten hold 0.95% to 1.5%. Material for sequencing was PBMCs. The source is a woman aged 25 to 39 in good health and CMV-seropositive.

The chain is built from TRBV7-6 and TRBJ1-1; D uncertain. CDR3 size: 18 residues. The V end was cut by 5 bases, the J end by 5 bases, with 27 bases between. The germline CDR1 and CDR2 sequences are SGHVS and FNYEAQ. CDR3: CASSPRPFSEASGTEAFF. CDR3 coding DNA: TGTGCCAGCAGCCCTAGGCCCTTTTCCGAGGCTTCGGGGACTGAAGCTTTCTTT.

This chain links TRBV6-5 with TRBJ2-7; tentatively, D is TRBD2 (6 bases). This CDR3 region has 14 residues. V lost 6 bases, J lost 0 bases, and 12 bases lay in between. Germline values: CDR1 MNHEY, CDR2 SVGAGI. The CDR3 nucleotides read TGTGCCAGCAGCACGGACTATGTCTCCTACGAGCAGTACTTC. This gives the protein CASSTDYVSYEQYF.

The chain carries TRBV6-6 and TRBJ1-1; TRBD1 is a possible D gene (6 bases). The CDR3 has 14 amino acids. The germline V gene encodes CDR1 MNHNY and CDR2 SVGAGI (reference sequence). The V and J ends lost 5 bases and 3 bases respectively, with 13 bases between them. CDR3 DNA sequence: TGTGCCAGCAGTCTGGGGGGCGCGGACACTGAAGCTTTCTTT. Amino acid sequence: CASSLGGADTEAFF.

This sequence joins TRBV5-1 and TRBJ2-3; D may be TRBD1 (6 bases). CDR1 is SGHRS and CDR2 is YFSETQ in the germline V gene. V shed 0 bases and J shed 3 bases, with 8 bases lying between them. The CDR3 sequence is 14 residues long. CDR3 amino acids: CASSLGTDTDTQYF. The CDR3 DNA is TGCGCCAGCAGCTTGGGGACAGATACAGATACGCAGTATTTT. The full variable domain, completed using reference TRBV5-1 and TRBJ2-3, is KAGVTQTPRYLIKTRGQQVTLSCSPISGHRSVSWYQQTPGQGLQFLFEYFSETQRNKGNFPGRFSGRQFSNSRSEMNVSTLELGDSALYLCASSLGTDTDTQYFGPGTRLTVL.

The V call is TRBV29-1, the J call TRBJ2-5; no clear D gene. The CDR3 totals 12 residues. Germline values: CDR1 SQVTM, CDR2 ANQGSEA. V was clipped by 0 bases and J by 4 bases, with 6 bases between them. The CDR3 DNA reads TGCAGCGTTGAAGAGGTCCGAGAGACCCAGTACTTC. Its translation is CSVEEVRETQYF.

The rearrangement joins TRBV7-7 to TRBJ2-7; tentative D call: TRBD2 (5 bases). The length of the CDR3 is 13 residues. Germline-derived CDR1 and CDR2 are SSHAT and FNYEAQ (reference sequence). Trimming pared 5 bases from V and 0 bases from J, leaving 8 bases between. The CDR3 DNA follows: TGTGCCAGCAGCCTTAGCGCCTCCTACGAGCAGTACTTC. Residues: CASSLSASYEQYF.

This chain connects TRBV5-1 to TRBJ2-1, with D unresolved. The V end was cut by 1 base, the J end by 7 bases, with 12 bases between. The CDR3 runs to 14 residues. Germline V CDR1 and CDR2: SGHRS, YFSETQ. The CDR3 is CASSLNLNANEQFF. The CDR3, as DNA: TGCGCCAGCAGCTTGAATCTCAACGCTAATGAGCAGTTCTTC.

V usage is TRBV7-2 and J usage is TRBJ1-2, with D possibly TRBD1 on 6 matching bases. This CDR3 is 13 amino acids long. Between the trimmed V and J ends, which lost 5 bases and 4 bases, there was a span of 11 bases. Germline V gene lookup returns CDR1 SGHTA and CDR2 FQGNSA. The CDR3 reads CASSLRQAYGYTF. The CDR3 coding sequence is TGTGCCAGCAGCCTTCGACAGGCCTATGGCTACACCTTC.

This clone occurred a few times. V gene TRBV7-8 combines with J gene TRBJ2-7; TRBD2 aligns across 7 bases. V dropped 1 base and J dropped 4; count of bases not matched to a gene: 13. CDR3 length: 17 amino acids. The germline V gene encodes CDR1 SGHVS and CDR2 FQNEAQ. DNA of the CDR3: TGTGCCAGCAGCTTAGATCAGAGCCCCAGCGGGATTTACGAGCAGTACTTC. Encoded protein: CASSLDQSPSGIYEQYF.